Below, 24 T cell receptor beta chains from the same sample are listed, as sequenced in a study of blood T cell repertoires in COVID-19. The assay was immunoSEQ multiplex PCR, and TCRdb's table has in-frame clones only and misses some. The sample yields a few hundred thousand clones, under 85% seen once. The sequenced sample was peripheral blood. These receptor sequences come from a human donor with COVID-19, enrolled during active disease. The donor label of this sample is uncertain.

The gene calls are TRBV4-3 and TRBJ2-7; D is unresolved. This CDR3 is 14 amino acids long. V was trimmed by 0 bases and J by 0 bases, leaving 6 bases between them. Germline lookup yields CDR1 LGHNA and CDR2 YSLEER. This CDR3 reads CASSQEASSYEQYF. In nucleotides, the CDR3 is TGCGCCAGCAGCCAAGAGGCCAGCTCCTACGAGCAGTACTTC.

This clone was recorded once. This chain uses TRBV5-6 with TRBJ1-2, with 7 bases aligning to TRBD1. Trimming removed 0 bases from V and 2 bases from J; junction bases left unmatched: 4. The germline gives CDR1 SGHDT, CDR2 YYEEEE. The CDR3 consists of 15 residues. CDR3 nucleotides: TGTGCCAGCAGCTTGGCGGGACAGAGGAACTATGGCTACACCTTC. Translated, it gives CASSLAGQRNYGYTF.

The table lists this clone with a few counts. V and J are TRBV6-5 and TRBJ2-3; 8 positions agree with TRBD1. J lost 1 base, V lost 6 bases, and 3 bases had no gene match. This CDR3 contains 14 residues. Germline values: CDR1 MNHEY, CDR2 SVGAGI. CDR3 in DNA: TGTGCCAGCAGCACGGACAGGGGCACAGATACGCAGTATTTT. It codes for CASSTDRGTDTQYF.

V and J are TRBV9 and TRBJ2-3; D remains ambiguous. V shed 4 bases and J shed 7 bases, with 13 bases lying between them. The CDR3 length is 13 residues. The V gene's germline CDR1 is SGDLS and CDR2 YYNGEE. The CDR3 coding sequence is TGTGCCAGCAGCCCAGAGGTTCGGTATACGCAGTATTTT. Encoded protein: CASSPEVRYTQYF.

This chain uses TRBV19 with TRBJ1-2, with 9 bases fitting TRBD1. CDR1 LNHDA and CDR2 SQIVND come from the germline V gene (reference sequence). Losses at the gene ends were 5 bases for V and 6 bases for J; bases not matched to a gene: 13. The CDR3 sequence is 16 residues long. CDR3 region: CASSPWGTGGGHGYTF. As DNA, the CDR3 is TGTGCCAGTAGTCCCTGGGGCACAGGGGGCGGGCATGGCTACACCTTC. Based on the CDR3 plus reference TRBV19 and TRBJ1-2, the full variable domain is DGGITQSPKYLFRKEGQNVTLSCEQNLNHDAMYWYRQDPGQGLRLIYYSQIVNDFQKGDIAEGYSVSREKKESFPLTVTSAQKNPTAFYLCASSPWGTGGGHGYTFGSGTRLTVV.

This chain uses TRBV27 with TRBJ1-5; weak D call: TRBD1 (6 bases). V gave up 6 bases and J gave up 5 bases, with 8 bases separating them. The CDR3 spans 12 residues. CDR1 is MNHEY and CDR2 is SMNVEV in the germline V gene (reference sequence). The CDR3 DNA follows: TGTGCCAGCAGGACAGGCGATCAGCCCCAGCATTTT. This sequence encodes CASRTGDQPQHF.

The chain carries TRBV19 and TRBJ2-1, with 11 bases identical to TRBD2. With 6 bases clipped from V and 14 bases from J, the junction kept 6 bases outside the gene matches. The CDR3 runs to 12 residues. Germline assignment: CDR1 LNHDA and CDR2 SQIVND (reference sequence). The CDR3 DNA sequence: TGTGCCAGTAGCGAGACTAGCGGGGTCGAGTTCTTC. Its protein is CASSETSGVEFF.

V is TRBV5-1 and J is TRBJ2-2; 9 bases are shared with TRBD1. V dropped 4 bases and J dropped 1; count of bases not matched to a gene: 5. The CDR3 is 16 amino acids. CDR1 and CDR2 from the germline V gene are SGHRS and YFSETQ. The DNA for the CDR3 is TGCGCCAGCAGCCCGGAGGGACAGGGGAACACCGGGGAGCTGTTTTTT. It codes for CASSPEGQGNTGELFF. The full variable domain, in which reference TRBV5-1 and TRBJ2-2 provide the parts outside the CDR3, is KAGVTQTPRYLIKTRGQQVTLSCSPISGHRSVSWYQQTPGQGLQFLFEYFSETQRNKGNFPGRFSGRQFSNSRSEMNVSTLELGDSALYLCASSPEGQGNTGELFFGEGSRLTVL.

The chain employs TRBV19 and TRBJ1-2; TRBD1 might be the D (5 bases). Germline CDR1 LNHDA, CDR2 SQIVND (reference sequence). This CDR3 contains 15 residues. Trimming removed 5 bases from V and 3 bases from J, with 16 bases in between. CDR3: CASSSMGRGDYGYTF. The CDR3 nucleotides read TGTGCCAGTAGTTCTATGGGGAGGGGAGACTATGGCTACACCTTC. Combining the CDR3 with reference TRBV19 and TRBJ1-2 gives the whole variable domain DGGITQSPKYLFRKEGQNVTLSCEQNLNHDAMYWYRQDPGQGLRLIYYSQIVNDFQKGDIAEGYSVSREKKESFPLTVTSAQKNPTAFYLCASSSMGRGDYGYTFGSGTRLTVV.

The chain combines TRBV18 with TRBJ2-1; 11 bases are shared with TRBD2. The CDR3 is 14 residues long. Germline V lookup: CDR1 KGHSH, CDR2 LQKENI. After removal of 9 bases from V and 3 bases from J, the junction contained 4 bases not matched to a gene. The CDR3 spells CASGTSGLYNEQFF. CDR3 in DNA: TGTGCCAGTGGGACTAGCGGACTCTACAATGAGCAGTTCTTC.

This clone was seen repeatedly, ten times or more. V is TRBV3-1 (or the pseudogene TRBV3-2) and J is TRBJ2-3; 7 nucleotides align to TRBD1. CDR1 and CDR2 from the germline V gene are LGHDT and YNNKEL (reference sequence). There are 19 residues in the CDR3. J was trimmed by 0 bases and V by 4 bases; bases with no gene match: 16. The CDR3 is CASSPGRDRLFTSTDTQYF. In nucleotides, the CDR3 is TGTGCCAGCAGCCCGGGAAGGGACAGACTCTTCACTAGCACAGATACGCAGTATTTT.

The chain couples TRBV5-1 to TRBJ2-1; 10 bases map to TRBD1. From germline, CDR1 is SGHRS and CDR2 YFSETQ. Trimming at V came to 4 bases and at J to 7 bases, leaving 8 bases not matched to a gene. This CDR3 contains 15 residues. The CDR3 reads CASSQGQGPGNEQFF. As DNA, the CDR3 is TGCGCCAGCAGCCAGGGACAGGGGCCGGGTAATGAGCAGTTCTTC.

The chain recombines TRBV14 with TRBJ1-1; TRBD1 might be the D (6 bases). This CDR3 is 13 amino acids long. Germline loops: CDR1 SGHDN, CDR2 FVKESK. The germline V and J ends were trimmed by 8 bases and 3 bases, with 13 bases remaining between them. CDR3 coding DNA: TGTGCCAGCCGCGCCAACAGGGACACTGAAGCTTTCTTT. The encoded protein is CASRANRDTEAFF.

This clone was picked up a small number of times. The V gene is TRBV9, the J gene TRBJ1-3; no definite D call. Per germline, CDR1 SGDLS and CDR2 YYNGEE. The CDR3 spans 16 residues. V gave up 0 bases and J gave up 4 bases, with 14 bases separating them. The CDR3 sequence: CASSVDLQAAGNTIYF. The CDR3 nucleotides are TGTGCCAGCAGCGTAGATCTTCAGGCCGCAGGAAACACCATATATTTT.

In regard to this clone: A read error may produce the germline difference seen at one junction end. The genes are TRBV6-5 and TRBJ1-1, with D possibly TRBD1 on 6 matching bases. CDR1 and CDR2 (germline): MNHEY, SVGAGI. This CDR3 contains 12 residues. The CDR3, as DNA: TGTGCCAGCAGTTACGTGGGGGCTGAGGCTTTCTTT. Translated, it gives CASSYVGAEAFF.

This chain uses TRBV28 with TRBJ1-3, with unresolved D. The V and J ends lost 8 bases and 2 bases respectively, with 10 bases between them. CDR1 and CDR2 (germline): MDHEN, SYDVKM. The CDR3 loop spans 13 amino acids. In DNA form, the CDR3 reads TGTGCCAGCGGTCCTGCGCCTGGAAACACCATATATTTT. Protein sequence: CASGPAPGNTIYF.

This clone showed up just a few times. The chain recombines TRBV6-6 with TRBJ2-7, with 8 bases fitting TRBD2. Germline CDR1 MNHNY, CDR2 SVGAGI (reference sequence). The junction had 1 base not matched to a gene; V was cut back by 8 bases and J by 4 bases. The CDR3 consists of 11 residues. The CDR3 spells CASREGYEQYF. CDR3 nucleotides: TGTGCCAGCCGGGAGGGATACGAGCAGTACTTC.

The V and J genes are TRBV28 and TRBJ1-3, with a weak D call TRBD1 (6 bases). CDR1 is MDHEN and CDR2 is SYDVKM in the germline V gene. The CDR3 runs 13 residues. Trimming cost V 11 bases and J 8 bases, with 19 bases left between them. CDR3: CAAEDSVLDTIYF. In nucleotides, the CDR3 is TGTGCCGCGGAGGACAGTGTTCTAGACACCATATATTTT.

There are a few counts of this clone. The V call is TRBV5-1, the J call TRBJ2-1; 8 bases are shared with TRBD2. Germline V gives CDR1 SGHRS, CDR2 YFSETQ. J lost 5 bases, V lost 0 bases, and 7 bases had no gene match. This CDR3 contains 16 residues. CDR3 DNA sequence: TGCGCCAGCAGCTTGGCCCTGACTAGCGTCAACAATGAGCAGTTCTTC. This sequence encodes CASSLALTSVNNEQFF.

The chain combines TRBV11-2 with TRBJ2-3; D is perhaps TRBD1 (5 bases). The CDR3 contains 16 residues. The germline gives CDR1 SGHAT, CDR2 FQNNGV. V was pared by 0 bases and J by 0 bases, with 10 bases between. Written as DNA, the CDR3 is TGTGCCAGCAGCTTAGATGGGGCGATTAGCACAGATACGCAGTATTTT. Residues: CASSLDGAISTDTQYF.

This chain joins TRBV21-1 and TRBJ1-3; no check of the table's D call, TRBD1, against the DNA was made. TRBV21-1 is shown as a pseudogene. This CDR3 comprises 19 residues. CDR3 protein: CASSKVRPGRPQSGNTIYF. The CDR3 nucleotides read TGTGCCAGCAGCAAAGTAAGGCCAGGAAGGCCCCAATCTGGAAACACCATATATTTT.

The chain combines TRBV28 with TRBJ1-2; 7 bases line up with TRBD1. CDR3 size: 12 residues. Germline V CDR1 and CDR2: MDHEN, SYDVKM. V lost 7 bases and J lost 11; bases outside the gene matches: 10. CDR3 residues: CASTLDRSIYTF. Here the CDR3 DNA reads TGTGCCAGCACCCTGGACAGGAGCATATACACCTTC.

The sample holds a few counts of this clone. This chain joins TRBV11-2 and TRBJ2-1; 7 bases agree with TRBD1. Looked up from germline, CDR1 is SGHAT and CDR2 is FQNNGV. This CDR3 comprises 15 residues. Germline trimming cut 3 bases from V and 6 bases from J; bases unmatched to any gene: 8. The CDR3 loop is CASSLAGQAPNEQFF. CDR3 DNA sequence: TGTGCCAGCAGCTTGGCCGGACAGGCTCCCAATGAGCAGTTCTTC.

The V call is TRBV7-2, the J call TRBJ2-1, with 8 nucleotides matching TRBD2. V lost 4 bases, J lost 7 bases, and 12 bases stayed unmatched. The CDR3 loop spans 16 amino acids. The germline V gene encodes CDR1 SGHTA and CDR2 FQGNSA. CDR3 nucleotide sequence: TGTGCCAGCAGCTCCGGCCGAGCGGGAGCGGGTAATGAGCAGTTCTTC. This codes for CASSSGRAGAGNEQFF.